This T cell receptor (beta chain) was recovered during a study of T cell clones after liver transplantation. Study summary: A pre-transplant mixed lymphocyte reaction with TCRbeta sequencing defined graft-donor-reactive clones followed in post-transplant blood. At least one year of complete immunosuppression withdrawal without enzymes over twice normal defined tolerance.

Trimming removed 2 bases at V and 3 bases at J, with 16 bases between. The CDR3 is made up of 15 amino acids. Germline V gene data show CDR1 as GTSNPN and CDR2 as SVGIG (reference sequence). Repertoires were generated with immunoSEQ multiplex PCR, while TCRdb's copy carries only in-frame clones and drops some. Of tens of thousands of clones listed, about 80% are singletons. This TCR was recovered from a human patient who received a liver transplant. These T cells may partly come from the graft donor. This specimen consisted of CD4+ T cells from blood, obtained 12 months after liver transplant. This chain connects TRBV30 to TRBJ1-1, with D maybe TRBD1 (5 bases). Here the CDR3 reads CAWSPHPLGDTEAFF. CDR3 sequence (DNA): TGTGCCTGGAGTCCCCATCCACTGGGGGACACTGAAGCTTTCTTT.